These 31 T cell receptor beta chains came from one sample sequenced in a study of technical replicates of blood from a handful of donors. The method was immunoSEQ multiplex PCR; TCRdb's version includes in-frame clones alone and lacks a portion of them. The sample has over 55,000 clones, about 90% seen once. Sequenced sample: PBMCs. These receptors were taken from a human donor in good health. Some clones in this sample may be carry-over from other donors' samples.

The rearrangement joins TRBV5-4 to TRBJ2-5, with 7 bases aligning to TRBD1. CDR1 SGHNT and CDR2 YYREEE come from the germline V gene (reference sequence). Trimming removed 0 bases from V and 4 bases from J; junction bases left unmatched: 9. The CDR3 runs 16 residues. The CDR3: CASSLEGRGSGETQYF. The DNA for the CDR3 is TGTGCCAGCAGCTTGGAGGGCAGGGGGTCAGGAGAGACCCAGTACTTC.

The V and J genes are TRBV30 and TRBJ2-5; perhaps TRBD1 as D (6 bases). V shed 1 base and J shed 1 base, with 16 bases lying between them. The germline V gene encodes CDR1 GTSNPN and CDR2 SVGIG (reference sequence). CDR3 length equals 16 residues. The CDR3 spells CAWSAARTDSQETQYF. The DNA for the CDR3 is TGTGCCTGGAGTGCCGCTCGGACAGACTCCCAAGAGACCCAGTACTTC. Supplemented by reference TRBV30 and TRBJ2-5, the full variable domain reads SQTIHQWPATLVQPVGSPLSLECTVEGTSNPNLYWYRQAAGRGLQLLFYSVGIGQISSEVPQNLSASRPQDRQFILSSKKLLLSDSGFYLCAWSAARTDSQETQYFGPGTRLLVL.

The J gene is TRBJ1-2, the V gene TRBV27; D is possibly TRBD1 (5 bases). Germline assignment: CDR1 MNHEY and CDR2 SMNVEV (reference sequence). The V and J ends lost 5 bases and 6 bases respectively, with 16 bases between them. The CDR3 consists of 14 residues. CDR3 nucleotides: TGTGCCAGCAGTGCATGGACGGGAGGGGATGGCTACACCTTC. This translates into CASSAWTGGDGYTF.

This chain connects TRBV29-1 to TRBJ1-1, with a possible D match to TRBD1 (5 bases). V lost 6 bases and J lost 1, with 9 bases in between. The CDR3 spans 12 residues. Germline loops: CDR1 SQVTM, CDR2 ANQGSEA. The CDR3 protein is CSVAQGNTEAFF. The CDR3 region has the DNA TGCAGCGTCGCCCAGGGGAACACTGAAGCTTTCTTT. Drawing the rest from reference TRBV29-1 and TRBJ1-1, the complete variable domain is SAVISQKPSRDICQRGTSLTIQCQVDSQVTMMFWYRQQPGQSLTLIATANQGSEATYESGFVIDKFPISRPNLTFSTLTVSNMSPEDSSIYLCSVAQGNTEAFFGQGTRLTVV.

The V gene is TRBV7-2, the J gene TRBJ2-1; the match to TRBD2 covers 14 bases. The CDR3 is 15 residues long. Germline CDR1 SGHTA, CDR2 FQGNSA. With V trimmed by 8 bases and J by 10 bases, 10 bases remained unmatched. In nucleotides, the CDR3 is TGTGCCAGCCGGATGACTAGCGGGGGGGCCTGGGAGCAGTTCTTC. Translating gives CASRMTSGGAWEQFF.

This clone has at least ten counts. This chain uses TRBV5-6 with TRBJ1-2, with D tentatively TRBD1 (5 bases). Germline V lookup: CDR1 SGHDT, CDR2 YYEEEE. There are 11 residues in the CDR3. Trimming stripped 4 bases from V and 7 bases from J, with 8 bases between. CDR3 amino acids: CASSRQRGYTF. The CDR3 bases are TGTGCCAGCAGCCGACAGCGTGGCTACACCTTC.

The chain has TRBV6-5 and TRBJ1-3; D gene unclear. Trimming cost V 8 bases and J 0 bases, with 8 bases left between them. CDR3 size: 13 residues. Germline V gene lookup returns CDR1 MNHEY and CDR2 SVGAGI. The CDR3 here is CASRLSSGNTIYF. The DNA for the CDR3 is TGTGCCAGCCGATTGAGCTCTGGAAACACCATATATTTT.

This sequence joins TRBV25-1 and TRBJ2-7; 9 nucleotides align to TRBD2. Germline trimming cut 5 bases from V and 3 bases from J; bases unmatched to any gene: 5. The germline V gene has CDR1 MGHDK and CDR2 SYGVNS. This CDR3 comprises 14 residues. The CDR3, as DNA: TGTGCCAGCAGTTCAAGCGGGGGGTACTACGAGCAGTACTTC. The encoded protein is CASSSSGGYYEQYF.

The rearrangement uses TRBV6-1 and TRBJ1-1; maybe TRBD1 (6 bases). Per the germline V gene, CDR1 is MNHNS and CDR2 is SASEGT. The CDR3 spans 13 residues. Between the trimmed V and J ends, which lost 2 bases and 7 bases, there was a span of 11 bases. The DNA of the CDR3 is TGTGCCAGCAGTGAACGTGGGGGCAGTGAAGCTTTCTTT. It codes for CASSERGGSEAFF.

The chain recombines TRBV30 with TRBJ1-2; 7 bases are a match to TRBD1. Germline loops: CDR1 GTSNPN, CDR2 SVGIG (reference sequence). CDR3 length: 14 amino acids. The ends lost 1 base at V and 2 bases at J; junction bases unmatched: 4. The CDR3 region is CAWSERTGNYGYTF. The CDR3 DNA reads as TGTGCCTGGAGTGAGAGGACAGGCAACTATGGCTACACCTTC. The complete variable domain, with remaining parts taken from reference TRBV30 and TRBJ1-2, reads SQTIHQWPATLVQPVGSPLSLECTVEGTSNPNLYWYRQAAGRGLQLLFYSVGIGQISSEVPQNLSASRPQDRQFILSSKKLLLSDSGFYLCAWSERTGNYGYTFGSGTRLTVV.

CDR3 DNA: TGTGCCAGCAGCTTGGGACAGACCACAGATACGCAGTATTTT. This sequence encodes CASSLGQTTDTQYF. The chain has TRBV5-4 and TRBJ2-3, with D perhaps matching TRBD1 (5 bases). The CDR3 runs to 14 residues. Germline CDR1 reads SGHNT; CDR2 reads YYREEE (reference sequence). V dropped 0 bases and J dropped 2 bases, with 7 bases sitting between them.

The V and J genes are TRBV4-3 and TRBJ2-6, with D perhaps matching TRBD1 (6 bases). Deletions cut 0 bases from V and 0 bases from J, with 12 bases between. Germline V gives CDR1 LGHNA, CDR2 YSLEER. This CDR3 region has 18 residues. This CDR3 reads CASSQEVTGYSGANVLTF. Here the CDR3 DNA reads TGCGCCAGCAGCCAAGAAGTTACAGGGTACTCTGGGGCCAACGTCCTGACTTTC.

This clone was seen just once. J is TRBJ2-5 and V is TRBV10-3, with D tentatively TRBD1 (6 bases). Germline V lookup: CDR1 ENHRY, CDR2 SYGVKD. V was pared by 3 bases and J by 5 bases, with 10 bases between. The CDR3 is 13 residues long. The CDR3 loop reads CAISDRGGETQYF. CDR3 nucleotides: TGTGCCATCAGTGACAGGGGCGGTGAGACCCAGTACTTC.

The chain couples TRBV4-3 to TRBJ2-7, with 9 bases lining up with TRBD1. This CDR3 has 15 residues. Germline CDR1 reads LGHNA; CDR2 reads YSLEER. After removal of 1 base from V and 1 base from J, the junction contained 2 bases not matched to a gene. Written as DNA, the CDR3 is TGCGCCAGCAGCCAAGGGACAGGGGAGTCCTACGAGCAGTACTTC. Amino acid sequence: CASSQGTGESYEQYF.

This clone was picked up a small number of times. The DNA for the CDR3 is TGCGCCAGCACCCCGGACAGGGGTAAGTATGGCTACACCTTC. Its translation: CASTPDRGKYGYTF. The chain carries TRBV10-1 and TRBJ1-2, with 9 bases aligning to TRBD1. The junction had 8 bases not matched to a gene; V was cut back by 7 bases and J by 5 bases. The CDR3 is 14 residues long. From germline, CDR1 is WNHNN and CDR2 SYGVQD (reference sequence).

The chain couples TRBV6-5 to TRBJ2-1, with 7 positions matching TRBD2. Germline-derived CDR1 and CDR2 are MNHEY and SVGAGI. V was pared by 7 bases and J by 3 bases, with 9 bases of the junction left unmatched. CDR3 length: 15 amino acids. The CDR3 here is CASIPDQRGYNEQFF. Written as DNA, the CDR3 is TGTGCCAGCATCCCGGACCAGCGGGGCTACAATGAGCAGTTCTTC.

This clone was found once. In nucleotides, the CDR3 is TGTGCCACTGCGGGTGCTAGCGGACCCTACGAGCAGTACTTC. It translates to CATAGASGPYEQYF. This rearrangement joins TRBV6-5 to TRBJ2-7; TRBD2 matches 7 bases. The CDR3 covers 14 residues. The germline gives CDR1 MNHEY, CDR2 SVGAGI. V gave up 10 bases and J gave up 2 bases; unmatched junction bases: 11.

The rearrangement links TRBV6-1 to TRBJ1-2; TRBD1 might be the D (5 bases). There are 17 residues in the CDR3. Germline V gene sequence: CDR1 MNHNS, CDR2 SASEGT. V was clipped by 1 base and J by 6 bases, with 21 bases between them. CDR3 bases: TGTGCCAGCAGTGAAGATGGGGGGTGGATAGCGTTGGATGGCTACACCTTC. Translating it yields CASSEDGGWIALDGYTF.

This chain uses TRBV10-3 with TRBJ2-1, with TRBD2 matching 9 bases. Per the germline V gene, CDR1 is ENHRY and CDR2 is SYGVKD. The CDR3 sequence is 18 residues long. The ends lost 0 bases at V and 7 bases at J; junction bases unmatched: 13. CDR3 loop: CAISESQKSGGRGNEQFF. The CDR3, as DNA: TGTGCCATCAGTGAGTCGCAGAAAAGCGGGGGGCGGGGGAATGAGCAGTTCTTC.

This rearrangement joins TRBV20-1 to TRBJ1-4, with a possible D match to TRBD1 (6 bases). This CDR3 spans 11 amino acids. The ends were cut back, 7 bases at V and 4 bases at J, with 7 bases in the middle. CDR1 is DFQATT and CDR2 is SNEGSKA in the germline V gene (reference sequence). The chain's CDR3 is CSVRGNEKLFF. CDR3 DNA sequence: TGCAGTGTCAGGGGTAATGAAAAACTGTTTTTT.

The V and J genes are TRBV9 and TRBJ2-3, with D perhaps TRBD2 (6 bases). V was clipped by 6 bases and J by 1 base, with 12 bases between them. Germline CDR1 reads SGDLS; CDR2 reads YYNGEE. The CDR3 spans 14 residues. CDR3 sequence reads: CASKRASGTDTQYF. In nucleotides, the CDR3 is TGTGCCAGCAAGCGGGCATCGGGCACAGATACGCAGTATTTT.

The chain combines TRBV6-5 with TRBJ1-2, with D possibly being TRBD1 (5 bases). The V gene's germline CDR1 is MNHEY and CDR2 SVGAGI. V was cut by 2 bases and J by 8 bases, with 15 bases left in between. The CDR3 consists of 14 residues. CDR3 in DNA: TGTGCCAGCAGTTACAATCAGGGTCATCCGGGCTACACCTTC. Its protein product is CASSYNQGHPGYTF.

J is TRBJ1-1 and V is TRBV4-1; 7 nucleotides line up with TRBD1. This CDR3 comprises 15 residues. Trimming cost V 1 base and J 7 bases; bases outside gene matches: 9. CDR1 MGHRA and CDR2 YSYEKL come from the germline V gene. The CDR3 DNA sequence: TGCGCCAGCAGCCAAGCCCAGGACAGGATGCTTGAAGCTTTCTTT. This codes for CASSQAQDRMLEAFF.

In its sample, this clone was seen once. This chain connects TRBV30 to TRBJ2-2; 10 nucleotides line up with TRBD2. Germline CDR1 is GTSNPN and CDR2 is SVGIG (reference sequence). Trimming cost V 2 bases and J 2 bases; bases outside gene matches: 5. The CDR3 totals 16 residues. CDR3 nucleotide sequence: TGTGCCTGGAGTACCCTAGCGGGAGTAAACACCGGGGAGCTGTTTTTT. Translation gives CAWSTLAGVNTGELFF.

Regarding this clone: Different DNA sequences within this sample yield the same CDR3. The gene calls are TRBV27 and TRBJ2-7; the match to TRBD2 covers 7 bases. CDR3 length: 13 amino acids. With V trimmed by 6 bases and J by 2 bases, 4 bases remained unmatched. Looked up from germline, CDR1 is MNHEY and CDR2 is SMNVEV (reference sequence). CDR3 region: CASSLGLAYEQYF. The CDR3 DNA reads TGTGCCAGCAGCCTAGGACTAGCCTACGAGCAGTACTTC.

This clone has only one observation. The CDR3 nucleotides read TGCGCCAGCAGCATCCGAGGGGGGGGTGCAACTAATGAAAAACTGTTTTTT. This encodes CASSIRGGGATNEKLFF. The chain has TRBV5-1 and TRBJ1-4; D is possibly TRBD1 (6 bases). Germline V lookup: CDR1 SGHRS, CDR2 YFSETQ. Trimming took 4 bases from V and 0 from J, leaving 16 bases between them. This CDR3 has 17 amino acids.

In its sample, this clone was seen many times. J is TRBJ2-7 and V is TRBV4-2, with 12 positions matching TRBD2. The CDR3 consists of 16 residues. V lost 3 bases and J lost 1; bases outside the gene matches: 4. In germline, CDR1 is LGHNA, CDR2 YNFKEQ. CDR3 nucleotide sequence: TGTGCCAGCAGCCAGGAGGGACTAGCGGGTTCCTACGAGCAGTACTTC. This codes for CASSQEGLAGSYEQYF.

The CDR3, as DNA: TGTGCCAGCAGCCCTGACCCGGGACAGCACCTTGAAGCTTTCTTT. Encoded protein: CASSPDPGQHLEAFF. The chain has TRBV7-6 and TRBJ1-1, with 7 bases matching TRBD1. CDR3 size: 15 residues. V was clipped by 5 bases and J by 7 bases; unmatched bases: 13. Germline lookup yields CDR1 SGHVS and CDR2 FNYEAQ.

The chain combines TRBV7-3 with TRBJ1-1; D gene unclear. Between the trimmed V and J ends, which lost 5 bases and 6 bases, there was a span of 19 bases. The CDR3 is 15 residues long. Germline-derived CDR1 and CDR2 are SGHTA and FQGTGA. CDR3 protein: CASSGQNGEGSEAFF. The CDR3 region has the DNA TGTGCCAGCAGCGGCCAAAACGGGGAGGGCTCTGAAGCTTTCTTT.

The chain's CDR3 is CASSFEGASNQPQHF. The DNA of the CDR3 is TGTGCCAGCAGTTTCGAGGGGGCATCCAATCAGCCCCAGCATTTT. V and J are TRBV27 and TRBJ1-5; 7 bases agree with TRBD1. Germline CDR1 reads MNHEY; CDR2 reads SMNVEV (reference sequence). The J segment lost 3 bases and the V segment lost 3 bases, leaving 5 bases of the junction unmatched. There are 15 residues in the CDR3.

This clone was seen only once. The chain links TRBV15 to TRBJ1-4; D might be TRBD1 (5 bases). The germline gives CDR1 LNHNV, CDR2 YYDKDF (reference sequence). V was pared by 6 bases and J by 0 bases, with 5 bases between. This CDR3 comprises 13 residues. The CDR3 region is CATRGPTNEKLFF. Here the CDR3 DNA reads TGTGCCACCAGGGGGCCAACTAATGAAAAACTGTTTTTT.